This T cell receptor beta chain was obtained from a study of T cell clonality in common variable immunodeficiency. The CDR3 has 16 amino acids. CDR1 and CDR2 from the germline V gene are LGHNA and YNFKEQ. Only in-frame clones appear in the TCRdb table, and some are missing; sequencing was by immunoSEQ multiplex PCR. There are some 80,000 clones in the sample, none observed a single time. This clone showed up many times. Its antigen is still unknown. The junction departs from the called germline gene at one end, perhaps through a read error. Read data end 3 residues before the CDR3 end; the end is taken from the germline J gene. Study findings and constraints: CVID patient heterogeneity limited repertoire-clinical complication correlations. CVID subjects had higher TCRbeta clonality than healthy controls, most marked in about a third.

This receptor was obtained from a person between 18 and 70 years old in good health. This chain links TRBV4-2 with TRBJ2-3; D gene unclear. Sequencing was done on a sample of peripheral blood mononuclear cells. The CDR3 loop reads CASSQEPLSRTDTQYF. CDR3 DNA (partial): TGCGCCAGCAGCCAAGAACCTCTAAGCAGGACAGATACG.